This T cell receptor beta chain is drawn from a study of post-analysis software for immune sequencing data. About the study: Courses of disease covered relapsing-remitting, secondary progressive and progressive-relapsing multiple sclerosis. Broader study findings: Strong co-clustering by F measure was seen for same-batch samples. Multiple sclerosis was associated with a significant reduction in normalized Chao1 diversity relative to controls.

TCR beta cDNA libraries had unique molecular identifiers. Approximately 500,000 cDNA molecules were recovered from an input of about 0.9 to 10 million T cells. One entry per CDR3 protein results from TCRdb running MiXCR on the PCR reads. The sample contains fewer than 900,000 distinct CDR3 sequences, around 42% of which appear only once. Of note for this clonotype: Its antigen is not known.

The sample consisted of blood. This TCR was sampled from a girl aged 5-17 years with multiple sclerosis.

CDR3 coding DNA: TGTGCCAGCAGTGAGGTGGGGGACAGGGTCGATTTGTCTGGCTACACCTTC. Encoded protein: CASSEVGDRVDLSGYTF. V and J are TRBV25-1 and TRBJ1-2; 9 positions match TRBD1. With 3 bases clipped from V and 7 bases from J, the junction kept 15 bases outside the gene matches. The length of the CDR3 is 17 residues. Per the germline V gene, CDR1 is MGHDK and CDR2 is SYGVNS.